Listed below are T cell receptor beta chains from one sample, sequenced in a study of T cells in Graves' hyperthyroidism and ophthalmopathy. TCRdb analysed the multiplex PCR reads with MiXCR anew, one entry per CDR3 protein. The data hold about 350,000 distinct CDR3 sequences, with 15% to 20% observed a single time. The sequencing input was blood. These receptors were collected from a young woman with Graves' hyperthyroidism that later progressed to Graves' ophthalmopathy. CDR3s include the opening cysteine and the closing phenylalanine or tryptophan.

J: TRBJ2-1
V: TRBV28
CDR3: CASRPQDAYNEQFF

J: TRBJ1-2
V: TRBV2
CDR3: CASSESRGLDLNYGYTF

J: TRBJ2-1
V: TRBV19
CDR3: CASSSSESLVRAGYGEQFF

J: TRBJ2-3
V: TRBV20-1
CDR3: CSARELRLSGPTDTQYF

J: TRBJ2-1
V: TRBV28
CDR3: CASSKYTSYNEQFF

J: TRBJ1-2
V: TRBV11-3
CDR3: CASSPGVAGGYTF

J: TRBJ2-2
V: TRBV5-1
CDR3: CASILDGELFF

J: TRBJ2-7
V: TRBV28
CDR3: CASSSPDGLGEQYF

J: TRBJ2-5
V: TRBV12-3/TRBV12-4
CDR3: CASSSTETQYF

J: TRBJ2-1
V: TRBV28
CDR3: CASSSPRGLREQFF

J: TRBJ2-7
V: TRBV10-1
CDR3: CASSPGTANSYEQYF

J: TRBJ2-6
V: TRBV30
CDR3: CAWSVGQLLTSGANVLTF

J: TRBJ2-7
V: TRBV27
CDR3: CASSSLAGENYEQYF

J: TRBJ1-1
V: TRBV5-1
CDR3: CASRPLGPNTEAFF

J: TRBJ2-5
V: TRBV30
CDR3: CAWRLAGFETQYF

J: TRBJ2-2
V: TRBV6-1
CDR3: CASNGRRNTGELFF

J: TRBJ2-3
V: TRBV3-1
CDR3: CASSEIVGSDTQYF

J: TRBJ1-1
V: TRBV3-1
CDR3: CASSRSRPGDTEAFF

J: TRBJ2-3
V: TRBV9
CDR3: CASSGAGGTDTQYF

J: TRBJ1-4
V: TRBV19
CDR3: CASSPRGDVNAKLFF

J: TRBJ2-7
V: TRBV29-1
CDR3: CSVEDLSRGQGAGEQYF

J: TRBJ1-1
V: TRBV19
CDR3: CASSILGTNTEAFF

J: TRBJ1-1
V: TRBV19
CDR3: CASNNGRLNTEAFF

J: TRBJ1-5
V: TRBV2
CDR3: CASSLQGAHQPQHF

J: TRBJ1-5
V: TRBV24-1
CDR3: CATSSDQPGGPHQPQHF

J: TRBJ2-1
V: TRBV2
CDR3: CASMRTSGGNEQFF

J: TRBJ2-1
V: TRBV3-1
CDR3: CASSRLGAGGENEQFF

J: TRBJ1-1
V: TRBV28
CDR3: CASSLGMLGTEAFF

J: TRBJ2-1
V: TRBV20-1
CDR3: CSAWNSGSSYNEQFF

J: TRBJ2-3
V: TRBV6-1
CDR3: CASSEPLVKGGTDAQYF

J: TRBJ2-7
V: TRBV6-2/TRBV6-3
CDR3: CASSPPLAPLRGEQYF

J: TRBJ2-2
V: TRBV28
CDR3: CASSFFTLRTAGLSGELFF

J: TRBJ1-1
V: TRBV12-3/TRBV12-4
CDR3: CASSLAGRGPERGEAFF

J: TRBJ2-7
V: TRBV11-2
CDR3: CASSLEVSSYEQYF

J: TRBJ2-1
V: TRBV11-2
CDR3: CASSPTGSPTDEQFF

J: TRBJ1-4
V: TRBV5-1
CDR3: CASSVGQGGFSEKLFF

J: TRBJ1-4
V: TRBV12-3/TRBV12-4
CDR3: CASSSSGTAHEKLFF

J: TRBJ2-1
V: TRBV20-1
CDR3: CSARDPSGGAGNEQFF

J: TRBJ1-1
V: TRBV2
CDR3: CASSVLPNTEAFF

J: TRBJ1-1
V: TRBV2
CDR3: CASTHIVNTEAFF

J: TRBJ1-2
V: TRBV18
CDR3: CASSPQDSDYGYTF

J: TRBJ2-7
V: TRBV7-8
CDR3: CASSVRTGNEQYF

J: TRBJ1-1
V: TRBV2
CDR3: CASSERGGSLTEAFF

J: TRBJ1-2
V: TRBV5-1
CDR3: CASSLVPDVQGKLDGYTF

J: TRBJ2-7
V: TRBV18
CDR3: CASSETGSFYEQYF

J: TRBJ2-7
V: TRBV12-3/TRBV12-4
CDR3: CASSPAGEAYEQYF

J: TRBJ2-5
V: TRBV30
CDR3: CAWSRAFQETQYF

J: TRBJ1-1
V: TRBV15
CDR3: CATSSTGYSEAFF

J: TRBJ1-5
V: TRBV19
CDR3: CASSWGDESNQPQHF

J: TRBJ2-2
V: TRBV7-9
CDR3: CASSSQGAQPLKPNTGELFF

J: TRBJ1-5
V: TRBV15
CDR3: CATSGTDFNQPQHF

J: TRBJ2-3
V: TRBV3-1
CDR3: CASSVKPTDTQYF

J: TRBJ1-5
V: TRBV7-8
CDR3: CASQASDSRNQPQHF